A single sample gave rise to the 2 T cell receptor beta chains below, sequenced in a study of type 1 and type 2 diabetes patients. Amplification started from genomic DNA. The TCR beta CDR3 region was amplified using 30 forward and 13 reverse primers. TCRdb processed the multiplex PCR reads anew with MiXCR; each CDR3 protein has one entry. The sample contains 250,000 or so distinct CDR3 sequences, roughly 48% of which appear only once. Sequencing used peripheral blood mononuclear cells (PBMCs). All receptors derive from a man aged 18 to 30 with type 2 diabetes.

This clonotype was recorded only once. The chain recombines TRBV2 with TRBJ1-2; no firm D call. The CDR3 has 12 amino acids. The germline CDR1 and CDR2 sequences are SNHLY and FYNNEI. V was trimmed by 3 bases and J by 4 bases, leaving 6 bases between them. CDR3 region: CASSDKGYGYTF. The CDR3 DNA reads as TGTGCCAGCAGTGATAAGGGCTATGGCTACACCTTC.

The chain's CDR3 is CASSLARGPRYGYTF. The CDR3 DNA sequence: TGTGCCAGCAGCCTTGCGCGGGGGCCTCGCTATGGCTACACCTTC. The chain combines TRBV14 with TRBJ1-2, with D possibly being TRBD1 (6 bases). The CDR3 spans 15 residues. Germline loops: CDR1 SGHDN, CDR2 FVKESK. Trimming removed 4 bases from V and 4 bases from J, with 16 bases in between.